Following are 3 T cell receptor beta chains from one sample sequenced in a study of patients and donors after allogeneic stem cell transplantation. TCRdb processed the RT-PCR reads anew with MiXCR; each CDR3 protein has one entry. The table has about 110,000 distinct CDR3 sequences, approximately 40% seen once. What was sequenced was blood, either unsorted or a sorted T cell fraction (not recorded which). These receptors were obtained from a human donor who was either an allogeneic HSCT recipient or a stem cell or donor lymphocyte infusion donor (not recorded which). It is not recorded whose cells these are; they may come from a transplant donor.

This clonotype was seen only once. V usage is TRBV28 and J usage is TRBJ2-7; D uncertain. Germline V gene lookup returns CDR1 MDHEN and CDR2 SYDVKM. Trimming removed 2 bases at V and 3 bases at J, with 8 bases between. The CDR3 totals 13 residues. The CDR3 DNA follows: TGTGCCAGCAGTTTAATCCCCGACTACGAGCAGTACTTC. Translated: CASSLIPDYEQYF.

This clonotype was observed a few times. The CDR3 loop reads CASSQQGLDGYTF. The CDR3 nucleotides are TGTGCCAGCAGCCAACAGGGTTTGGATGGCTACACCTTC. V is TRBV14 and J is TRBJ1-2; perhaps TRBD1 as D (5 bases). V shed 2 bases and J shed 6 bases, with 10 bases lying between them. Germline V lookup: CDR1 SGHDN, CDR2 FVKESK. This CDR3 has 13 residues.

The gene calls are TRBV18 and TRBJ2-7; 10 nucleotides agree with TRBD2. The CDR3 is made up of 14 amino acids. Germline CDR1 and CDR2: KGHSH and LQKENI. V shed 8 bases and J 1 base; nucleotides not matched to a gene: 5. CDR3 region: CASRTSGNSYEQYF. CDR3 nucleotide sequence: TGTGCCAGCCGGACTAGCGGTAATTCCTACGAGCAGTACTTC.